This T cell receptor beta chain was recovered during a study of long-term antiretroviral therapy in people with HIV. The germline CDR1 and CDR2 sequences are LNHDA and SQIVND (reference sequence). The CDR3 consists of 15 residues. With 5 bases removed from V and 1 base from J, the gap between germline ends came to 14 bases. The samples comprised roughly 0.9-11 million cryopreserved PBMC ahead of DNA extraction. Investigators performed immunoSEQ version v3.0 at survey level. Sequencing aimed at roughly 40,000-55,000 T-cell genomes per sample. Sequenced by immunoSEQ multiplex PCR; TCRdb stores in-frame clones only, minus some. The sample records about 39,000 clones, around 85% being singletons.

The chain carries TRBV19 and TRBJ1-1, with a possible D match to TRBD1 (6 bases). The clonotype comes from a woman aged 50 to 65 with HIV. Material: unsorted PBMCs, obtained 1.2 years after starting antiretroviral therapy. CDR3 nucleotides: TGTGCCAGTAGTGACGCCAGGGGCCAGAACACTGAAGCTTTCTTT. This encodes CASSDARGQNTEAFF.